This passage covers 18 T cell receptor beta chains from one sample sequenced in a study of Graves' ophthalmopathy and Graves' hyperthyroidism. The study amplified TCR beta CDR3 regions using RNA transcripts. Amplification began with first-round RT-PCR using HTBI primers, then second-round multiplex PCR was performed. TCRdb redid the calling of the multiplex PCR reads with MiXCR, one entry per CDR3 protein. In the table there are some 750,000 distinct CDR3 sequences, roughly two fifths of which are singletons. The specimen was peripheral blood. These receptors all stem from an adult man with Graves' ophthalmopathy.

This clonotype was recorded at least ten times. The genes are TRBV7-3 and TRBJ1-6, with 10 bases matching TRBD1. Unmatched junction bases numbered 7, after V lost 6 bases and J lost 8 bases. The germline V gene encodes CDR1 SGHTA and CDR2 FQGTGA. The CDR3 runs to 15 residues. The CDR3 region has the DNA TGTGCCAGCAGTATGACAGGGGGCCCCTATTCACCCCTCCACTTT. Its protein product is CASSMTGGPYSPLHF.

This clonotype was seen a few times. The rearrangement joins TRBV7-9 to TRBJ2-7; 10 bases are a match to TRBD1. Germline V gives CDR1 SEHNR, CDR2 FQNEAQ (reference sequence). This CDR3 has 17 residues. The junction had 12 bases not matched to a gene; V was cut back by 5 bases and J by 2 bases. Here the CDR3 DNA reads TGTGCCAGCAGCGACAGGGACAGGGGCCCGGGAACCTACGAGCAGTACTTC. The encoded protein is CASSDRDRGPGTYEQYF.

The rearrangement joins TRBV9 to TRBJ1-4; D not resolved. The V gene lost 0 bases and the J gene lost 5 bases, with 17 bases spanning the gap. Germline CDR1 and CDR2: SGDLS and YYNGEE. The CDR3 sequence is 17 residues long. This chain's CDR3 is CASSVDVQQRINEKLFF. The CDR3 DNA follows: TGTGCCAGCAGCGTAGATGTACAACAGAGGATAAATGAAAAACTGTTTTTT.

CDR3 protein: CSVPSGTLQETQYF. CDR3 coding DNA: TGCAGCGTTCCAAGCGGGACCTTACAAGAGACCCAGTACTTC. The chain uses TRBV29-1 and TRBJ2-5; the match to TRBD2 covers 7 bases. V shed 5 bases and J 2 bases; nucleotides not matched to a gene: 8. The CDR3 consists of 14 residues. The germline CDR1 and CDR2 sequences are SQVTM and ANQGSEA.

This clonotype has at least ten counts. CDR3 region: CSVRGQGFSEAFF. CDR3 nucleotide sequence: TGCAGCGTTAGGGGACAGGGGTTTAGTGAAGCTTTCTTT. The chain carries TRBV29-1 and TRBJ1-1; 10 bases fit TRBD1. The CDR3 loop spans 13 amino acids. Germline CDR1 and CDR2: SQVTM and ANQGSEA. With 5 bases clipped from V and 7 bases from J, the junction kept 7 bases outside the gene matches.

This clonotype has a count of ten or more. V gene TRBV9 combines with J gene TRBJ1-2; D is possibly TRBD1 (5 bases). Trimming pared 5 bases from V and 3 bases from J, leaving 14 bases between. CDR1 and CDR2 from the germline V gene are SGDLS and YYNGEE. The CDR3 runs 14 residues. The CDR3 sequence is CASSSGGKDYGYTF. CDR3 DNA: TGTGCCAGCAGTTCCGGGGGAAAGGACTATGGCTACACCTTC.

This clonotype was picked up a small number of times. The chain combines TRBV12-3 or TRBV12-4 with TRBJ2-5, with a weak D call TRBD2 (7 bases). V was trimmed by 4 bases and J by 5 bases, leaving 17 bases between them. There are 15 residues in the CDR3. The CDR3 bases are TGTGCCAGCAGTTCCTCCCCCAGGGGAGGGGAGACCCAGTACTTC. This gives the protein CASSSSPRGGETQYF.

The CDR3 spells CASSRGGQTYEQYF. In DNA form, the CDR3 reads TGTGCCAGCAGCAGAGGCGGACAGACCTACGAGCAGTACTTC. The chain joins TRBV7-2 to TRBJ2-7, with a tentative D call TRBD1 (6 bases). The length of the CDR3 is 14 residues. Germline-derived CDR1 and CDR2 are SGHTA and FQGNSA. V dropped 5 bases and J dropped 2 bases, with 13 bases sitting between them.

This clonotype was recorded at least ten times. A much larger clone sits a single nucleotide away, making a read error possible. The chain links TRBV5-5 to TRBJ1-1; D is unresolved. The V end lost 4 bases, the J end lost 2 bases, and 9 bases lay between the germline ends. The CDR3 sequence is 13 residues long. Germline CDR1 SGHKS, CDR2 YYEKEE (reference sequence). The CDR3 region has the DNA TGTGCCAGCAGCCCACAGATCAACACTGAAGCTTTCTTT. It codes for CASSPQINTEAFF. The entire variable domain, with the rest obtained from reference TRBV5-5 and TRBJ1-1, is as follows: DAGVTQSPTHLIKTRGQQVTLRCSPISGHKSVSWYQQVLGQGPQFIFQYYEKEERGRGNFPDRFSARQFPNYSSELNVNALLLGDSALYLCASSPQINTEAFFGQGTRLTVV.

At least ten counts were recorded for this clonotype. The chain uses TRBV9 and TRBJ2-2; TRBD2 agrees at 10 bases. With V trimmed by 4 bases and J by 5 bases, 14 bases remained unmatched. The CDR3 spans 18 residues. Germline V gives CDR1 SGDLS, CDR2 YYNGEE. For the CDR3, the DNA is TGTGCCAGCAGCCCAAAGGCTAGCGGGAGTTGGCGAACCGGGGAGCTGTTTTTT. Translating it yields CASSPKASGSWRTGELFF.

The chain uses TRBV10-3 and TRBJ2-2; D is perhaps TRBD1 (6 bases). Deletions cut 4 bases from V and 5 bases from J, with 14 bases between. This CDR3 has 15 residues. Per germline, CDR1 ENHRY and CDR2 SYGVKD. The CDR3 loop is CAISAVHRETGELFF. CDR3 DNA sequence: TGTGCCATCAGTGCCGTTCACAGGGAGACCGGGGAGCTGTTTTTT.

CDR3 DNA sequence: TGCAGTGCTATCTGCCGGGACAGGGTTAGTGAAAAACTGTTTTTT. It encodes CSAICRDRVSEKLFF. J is TRBJ1-4 and V is TRBV20-1; 9 bases align to TRBD1. Trimming took 4 bases from V and 7 from J; bases not matched to a gene: 10. The CDR3 is made up of 15 amino acids. CDR1 DFQATT and CDR2 SNEGSKA come from the germline V gene (reference sequence).

Many counts were recorded for this clonotype. The chain carries TRBV7-2 and TRBJ1-5; 7 nucleotides match TRBD1. Germline CDR1 is SGHTA and CDR2 is FQGNSA. Trimming removed 5 bases from V and 6 bases from J; junction bases left unmatched: 4. This CDR3 spans 13 amino acids. The CDR3 DNA sequence: TGTGCCAGCAGCCCACAGGGGCCTCAGCCCCAGCATTTT. This gives the protein CASSPQGPQPQHF.

The chain employs TRBV7-9 and TRBJ1-3, with 7 nucleotides matching TRBD1. Germline CDR1 and CDR2: SEHNR and FQNEAQ (reference sequence). J lost 2 bases, V lost 1 base, and 5 bases had no gene match. The CDR3 extends over 16 amino acids. In DNA form, the CDR3 reads TGTGCCAGCAGCTTAGGGACAGGACAAGCTGGAAACACCATATATTTT. It yields the protein CASSLGTGQAGNTIYF. Full variable domain (outside the CDR3, taken from reference TRBV7-9 and TRBJ1-3): DTGVSQNPRHKITKRGQNVTFRCDPISEHNRLYWYRQTLGQGPEFLTYFQNEAQLEKSRLLSDRFSAERPKGSFSTLEIQRTEQGDSAMYLCASSLGTGQAGNTIYFGEGSWLTVV.

This clonotype was recorded at least ten times. The rearrangement links TRBV7-9 to TRBJ2-5; TRBD2 agrees at 8 bases. V lost 5 bases, J lost 3 bases, and 8 bases stayed unmatched. The CDR3 runs to 15 residues. Germline CDR1 is SEHNR and CDR2 is FQNEAQ (reference sequence). The CDR3 is CASSPWGAGEETQYF. In DNA form, the CDR3 reads TGTGCCAGCAGCCCGTGGGGAGCGGGGGAAGAGACCCAGTACTTC.

Of note for this clonotype: This may arise from a read error, as a much more abundant clone is one base away. V usage is TRBV10-3 and J usage is TRBJ2-5, with D perhaps matching TRBD1 (5 bases). There are 13 residues in the CDR3. Looked up from germline, CDR1 is ENHRY and CDR2 is SYGVKD. Trimming shortened V by 10 bases and J by 7 bases, and 19 bases separated the two germline ends. DNA for the CDR3: TGTGCCAGCAGAAGACAGCCTAGAGGGACCCAGTACTTC. Its translation: CASRRQPRGTQYF.

The rearrangement links TRBV30 to TRBJ2-5; D unresolved. Germline V lookup: CDR1 GTSNPN, CDR2 SVGIG (reference sequence). Trimming removed 0 bases at V and 14 bases at J, with 16 bases between. This CDR3 spans 12 amino acids. The CDR3 region is CAWSVGANVLYF. The CDR3 DNA sequence: TGTGCCTGGAGTGTAGGCGCCAACGTTCTATACTTC.

The chain is built from TRBV25-1 and TRBJ2-2; 12 bases are a match to TRBD2. CDR1 is MGHDK and CDR2 is SYGVNS in the germline V gene. The CDR3 runs 20 residues. Trimming removed 7 bases from V and 4 bases from J; junction bases left unmatched: 19. CDR3 region: CASTPLPRELAGGSTGELFF. The CDR3 DNA follows: TGTGCCAGCACCCCACTCCCGAGAGAACTAGCGGGAGGTAGCACCGGGGAGCTGTTTTTT. The full variable domain, in which reference TRBV25-1 and TRBJ2-2 provide the parts outside the CDR3, is EADIYQTPRYLVIGTGKKITLECSQTMGHDKMYWYQQDPGMELHLIHYSYGVNSTEKGDLSSESTVSRIRTEHFPLTLESARPSHTSQYLCASTPLPRELAGGSTGELFFGEGSRLTVL.